Listed below are T cell receptor beta chains from one sample, sequenced in a study of blood T cell repertoires in COVID-19. Only in-frame clones appear in the TCRdb table, and some are missing; sequencing was by immunoSEQ multiplex PCR. The profile shows 12,000 or so clones, about four fifths of them singletons. Sequenced material: peripheral blood. The receptors were gathered from a man of 80 years or more with acute or convalescent COVID-19. CDR3s include the opening cysteine and the closing phenylalanine or tryptophan. Fields, in order: D gene, J gene, clone size, V gene, CDR3 DNA, CDR3 protein. D genes are given only for firm matches. Clone size appears in some rows only: once, few, many, or a class for an expanded clone.

TRBD1,TRBJ2-2,-,TRBV7-8,TGTGCCAGCAGCTCGACAGGGGTCGGCGGGGAGCTGTTTTTT,CASSSTGVGGELFF
-,TRBJ2-2,-,TRBV5-4,TGTGCCAGCAGCCGCAACAGAAACACCGGGGAGCTGTTTTTT,CASSRNRNTGELFF
-,TRBJ2-3,-,TRBV7-6,TGTGCCAGCAGCTTAGGCTCAAGCGCAGATACGCAGTATTTT,CASSLGSSADTQYF
TRBD1,TRBJ2-2,-,TRBV6-6,TGTGCCAGCAGCACAGGGGGCTTAGCCGGGGAGCTGTTTTTT,CASSTGGLAGELFF
TRBD2,TRBJ2-3,-,TRBV5-1,TGCGCCAGCAGCTTGGATGGCGGGGGGCCCACAGATACGCAGTATTTT,CASSLDGGGPTDTQYF
-,TRBJ2-5,-,TRBV7-9,TGTGCCAGCAGCTTAGATGGCGGACTACAAGAGACCCAGTACTTC,CASSLDGGLQETQYF
TRBD2,TRBJ2-1,-,TRBV6-5,TGTGCCAGCAGTAAAACTAGCGGGGGGGCAAATGAGCAGTTCTTC,CASSKTSGGANEQFF
TRBD2,TRBJ2-1,once,TRBV2,TGTGCCAGCAGAGAGCGGGGGGGCCGCTACAATGAGCAGTTCTTC,CASRERGGRYNEQFF
-,TRBJ1-1,few,TRBV29-1,TGCAGCGTTCTCAGTGGGGTGATCGAGGGCACTGAAGCTTTCTTT,CSVLSGVIEGTEAFF
TRBD1,TRBJ2-1,-,TRBV19,TGTGCCACCGCCACGGGACAGGGATACAATGAGCAGTTCTTC,CATATGQGYNEQFF
-,TRBJ2-2,few,TRBV19,TGTGCCAGTAGTATTGGCAGGGCGAACACCGGGGAGCTGTTTTTT,CASSIGRANTGELFF
TRBD1,TRBJ2-7,-,TRBV6-5,TGTGCCAGCAGTTACTCTTGGGGACAGCCGGAGCAGTACTTC,CASSYSWGQPEQYF
-,TRBJ1-2,-,TRBV6-6,TGTGCCAGCAGTTACCTAGACAGCGGCTACACCTTC,CASSYLDSGYTF
-,TRBJ1-2,-,TRBV30,TGTGCCTGGTCCGGGGGGCGCAACTATGGCTACACCTTC,CAWSGGRNYGYTF
-,TRBJ2-7,-,TRBV6-5,TGTGCCAGCAGCCGTCGGGACAATTACTACGAGCAGTACTTC,CASSRRDNYYEQYF
-,TRBJ2-1,-,TRBV7-9,TGTGCCAGCAGTCCGAAGGGGGTTGAGCAGTTCTTC,CASSPKGVEQFF
TRBD1,TRBJ1-4,-,TRBV4-2,TGTGCCAGCAGCCAAGATGGGACAGGGGGTGAAAAACTGTTTTTT,CASSQDGTGGEKLFF
-,TRBJ2-1,-,TRBV12-3/TRBV12-4,TGTGCCAGCAGTTTACTCACAGGGAGGGTCTTC,CASSLLTGRVF
TRBD1,TRBJ2-2,-,TRBV2,TGTGCCAGCAGGGCCTGGACAGGGCGGTCCGGGGAGCTGTTTTTT,CASRAWTGRSGELFF
-,TRBJ1-6,once,TRBV5-1,TGCGCCAGCAGCGGGCAGGGCAATTCACCCCTCCACTTT,CASSGQGNSPLHF
-,TRBJ1-1,-,TRBV30,TGTGCCTGGGAGGAGACTGAAGCTTTCTTT,CAWEETEAFF
TRBD2,TRBJ2-1,-,TRBV7-9,TGTGCCAGCAGCTTAGTTGTAGCGGGGGGGCTAAACTCCTACAATGAGCAGTTCTTC,CASSLVVAGGLNSYNEQFF
-,TRBJ1-3,-,TRBV7-2,TGTGCCAGCAGCCCGGAACAGGGCTCTGGAAACACCATATATTTT,CASSPEQGSGNTIYF
TRBD2,TRBJ2-5,-,TRBV20-1,TGCAGTGCTAGTGGGTTAGCGGGTTGGGTAGAGACCCAGTACTTC,CSASGLAGWVETQYF